Below are 4 T cell receptor beta chains sequenced from a single sample in a study of B cell selection in AIRE deficiency. The regulatory T cell sort gate was CD4+CD25hiCD127low/negative. Clones were sequenced by immunoSEQ multiplex PCR, and TCRdb holds only the in-frame ones, with some missing. The repertoire holds under 6,500 clones, with about 90% as singletons. Input material: Tregs sorted from PBMCs. Receptors were obtained from a human donor with AIRE deficiency.

The chain combines TRBV5-6 with TRBJ2-7; tentatively, D is TRBD1 or TRBD2 (6 bases each). This CDR3 has 15 residues. The V end lost 2 bases, the J end lost 2 bases, and 14 bases lay between the germline ends. Per germline, CDR1 SGHDT and CDR2 YYEEEE. The CDR3 nucleotides are TGTGCCAGCAGCTTATTGGGGGGCTCGGCCTACGAGCAGTACTTC. This sequence encodes CASSLLGGSAYEQYF.

The chain employs TRBV4-3 and TRBJ2-3, with D possibly being TRBD2 (6 bases). In germline, CDR1 is LGHNA, CDR2 YSLEER. This CDR3 comprises 15 residues. Trimming took off 4 bases at V and 5 bases at J, with 16 bases between the two ends. CDR3 DNA sequence: TGCGCCAGCAGCCCCCGATGGGACTGGCGAGATACGCAGTATTTT. It is translated as CASSPRWDWRDTQYF.

The rearrangement uses TRBV6-1 and TRBJ1-1; D unclear. The V and J ends lost 6 bases and 4 bases respectively, with 12 bases between them. The CDR3 is 13 amino acids. Per the germline V gene, CDR1 is MNHNS and CDR2 is SASEGT. CDR3 protein: CASSLGPGTEAFF. In nucleotides, the CDR3 is TGTGCCAGCAGCCTGGGCCCGGGCACTGAAGCTTTCTTT.

This clone has more than one count but fewer than ten. The chain joins TRBV5-4 to TRBJ1-4, with TRBD1 matching 9 bases. The V and J ends lost 2 bases and 10 bases, in that order; junction bases with no gene match: 12. CDR3 length: 16 residues. Germline CDR1 reads SGHNT; CDR2 reads YYREEE (reference sequence). The CDR3 DNA follows: TGTGCCAGCAGCTTAGCGGGACAGGGAGGATTTGGAAAACTGTTTTTT. Its translation: CASSLAGQGGFGKLFF.